This T cell receptor (beta chain) appears in the sequencing data of a study of blood T cell repertoires in COVID-19. In the study overall: Spain, Italy and the United States supplied samples that represented acute and convalescent COVID-19.

Germline CDR1 reads MNHEY; CDR2 reads SMNVEV (reference sequence). CDR3 length equals 13 residues. The germline V and J ends were trimmed by 5 bases and 4 bases, with 9 bases remaining between them. Authors' data handling: By means of reference gene primer amplification, nucleated cell counts were estimated. Profiled with immunoSEQ multiplex PCR; TCRdb holds only in-frame clones, not every one. For V, J and clone size, that table is used; D and trimming come from the DNA. The sample includes roughly 200,000 clones, around 80% of them seen just once. This clone appeared once. The sequenced sample consisted of peripheral blood. The sequence came from a man aged 50 or older who had recovered from COVID-19. The chain has TRBV27 and TRBJ2-1, with D hard to call. CDR3 in amino acids: CASSRVAYNEQFF. The CDR3 bases are TGTGCCAGCAGTCGGGTCGCTTACAATGAGCAGTTCTTC.